This TCR beta chain emerged from a study of CXCR3-negative and CXCR3-positive naive CD8 T cells. General study findings and limits: PBMCs showed partially decreased CXCR3 expression after cryopreservation, and most assays used fresh PBMCs. Against CXCR3-negative naive cells, CXCR3-positive naive cells showed more hydrophobic TRB CDR3s. In both naive subsets diversity was comparably high, whereas memory CD8+ cells showed much lower diversity. TRBV-TRBJ usage was similar across naive CXCR3 subsets but distinct in memory cells.

Identification of naive CD8+ T cells rested on CD45RO-CCR7+CD27+CD95- status. Germline assignment: CDR1 SQVTM and CDR2 ANQGSEA. The CDR3 runs 14 residues. A word on this clonotype: What it binds is unknown.

UMI-labeled TRB cDNA libraries were prepared by 5' RACE. After re-calling the 5' RACE reads, TCRdb lists one entry per CDR3 protein, DNA absent. The repertoire shows some 120,000 distinct CDR3 sequences; the top ten hold approximately 0.36%. The TCR comes from a human donor in good health. Some clones in this sample may be carry-over from other donors' samples. The chain links TRBV29-1 to TRBJ2-1; absent DNA, TCRdb's TRBD2 call cannot be checked. Sample: naive CXCR3+ CD8+ T cells from blood. Specified subset: CD45RO-CCR7+CD27+CD95- naive CD8+ T cells expressing CXCR3 (TNR3+). The CDR3 spells CSVVGLESYNEQFF.